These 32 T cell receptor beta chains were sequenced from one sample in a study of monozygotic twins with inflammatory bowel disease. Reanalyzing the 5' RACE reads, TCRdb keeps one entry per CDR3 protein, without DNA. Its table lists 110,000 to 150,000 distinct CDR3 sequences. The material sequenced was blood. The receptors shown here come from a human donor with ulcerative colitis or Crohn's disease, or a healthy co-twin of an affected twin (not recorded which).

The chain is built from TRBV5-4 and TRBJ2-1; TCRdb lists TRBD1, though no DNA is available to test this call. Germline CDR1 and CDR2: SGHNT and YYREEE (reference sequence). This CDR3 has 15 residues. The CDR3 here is CASSLGGTINNEQFF.

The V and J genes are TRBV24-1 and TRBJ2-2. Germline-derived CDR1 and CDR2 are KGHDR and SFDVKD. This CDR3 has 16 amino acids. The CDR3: CATSDLGRKNTGELFF.

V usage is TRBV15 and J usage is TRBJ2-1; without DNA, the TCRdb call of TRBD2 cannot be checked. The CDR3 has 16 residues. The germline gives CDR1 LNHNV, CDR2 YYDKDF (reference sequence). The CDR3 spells CATSREVGLSYNEQFF.

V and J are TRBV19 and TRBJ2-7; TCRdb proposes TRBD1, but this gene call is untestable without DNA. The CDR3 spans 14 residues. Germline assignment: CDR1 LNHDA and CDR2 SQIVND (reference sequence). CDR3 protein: CASSGQEEFYEQYF.

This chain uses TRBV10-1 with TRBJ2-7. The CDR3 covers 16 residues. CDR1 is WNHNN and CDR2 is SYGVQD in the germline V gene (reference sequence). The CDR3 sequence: CASSEIFGQGSSEQYF.

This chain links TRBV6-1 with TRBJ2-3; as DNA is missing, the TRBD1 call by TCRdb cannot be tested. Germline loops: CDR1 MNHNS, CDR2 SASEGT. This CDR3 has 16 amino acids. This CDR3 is CASSSLEGRLTDTQYF.

The CDR3 reads CASRGRAQAGGRNEQFF. The chain has TRBV3-1 and TRBJ2-1; the TRBD2 assignment by TCRdb is unverifiable without DNA. Germline assignment: CDR1 LGHDT and CDR2 YNNKEL (reference sequence). The CDR3 has 17 amino acids.

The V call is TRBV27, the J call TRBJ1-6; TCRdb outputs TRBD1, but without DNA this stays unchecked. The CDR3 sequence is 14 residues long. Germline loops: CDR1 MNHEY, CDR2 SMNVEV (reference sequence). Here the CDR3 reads CASSLQTGNSPLHF.

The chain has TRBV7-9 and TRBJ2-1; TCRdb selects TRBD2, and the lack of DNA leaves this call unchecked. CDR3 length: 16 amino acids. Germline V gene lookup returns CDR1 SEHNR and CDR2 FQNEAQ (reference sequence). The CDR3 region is CASSLKGLEFLYEQFF.

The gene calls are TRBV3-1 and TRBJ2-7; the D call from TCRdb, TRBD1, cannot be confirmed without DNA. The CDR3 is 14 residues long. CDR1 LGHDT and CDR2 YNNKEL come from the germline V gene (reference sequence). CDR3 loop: CASSQARQTGEQYF.

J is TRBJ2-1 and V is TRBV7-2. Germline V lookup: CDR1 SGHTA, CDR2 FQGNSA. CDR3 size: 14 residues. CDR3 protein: CASSFQSSYNEQFF. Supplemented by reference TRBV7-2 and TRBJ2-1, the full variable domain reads GAGVSQSPSNKVTEKGKDVELRCDPISGHTALYWYRQSLGQGLEFLIYFQGNSAPDKSGLPSDRFSAERTGGSVSTLTIQRTQQEDSAVYLCASSFQSSYNEQFFGPGTRLTVL.

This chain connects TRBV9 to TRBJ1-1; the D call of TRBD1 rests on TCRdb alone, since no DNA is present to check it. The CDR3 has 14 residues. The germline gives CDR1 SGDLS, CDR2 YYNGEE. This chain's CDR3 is CASRGRTGFTEAFF.

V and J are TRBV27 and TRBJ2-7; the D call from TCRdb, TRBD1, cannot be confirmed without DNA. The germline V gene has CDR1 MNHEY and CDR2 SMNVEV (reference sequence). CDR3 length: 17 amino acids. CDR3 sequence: CASSLFLGGQQTYEQYF.

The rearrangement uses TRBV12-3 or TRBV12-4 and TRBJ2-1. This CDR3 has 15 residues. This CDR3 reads CASSLRRSSYNEQFF.

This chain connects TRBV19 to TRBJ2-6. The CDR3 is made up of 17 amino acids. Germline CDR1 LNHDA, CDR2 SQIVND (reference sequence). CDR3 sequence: CASSERSGGTGANVLTF.

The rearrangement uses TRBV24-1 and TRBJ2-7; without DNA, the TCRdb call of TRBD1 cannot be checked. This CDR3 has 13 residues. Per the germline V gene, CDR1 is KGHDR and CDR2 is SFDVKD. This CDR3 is CATSEAGTYEQYF.

The CDR3: CSVEKGPSGRIYNEQFF. V usage is TRBV29-1 and J usage is TRBJ2-1; TCRdb selects TRBD2, and the lack of DNA leaves this call unchecked. Germline V CDR1 and CDR2: SQVTM, ANQGSEA. This CDR3 has 17 amino acids.

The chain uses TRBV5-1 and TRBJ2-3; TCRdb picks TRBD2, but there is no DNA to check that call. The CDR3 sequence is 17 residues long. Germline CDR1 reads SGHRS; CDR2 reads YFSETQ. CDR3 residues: CASSPGTSGRSTDTQYF.

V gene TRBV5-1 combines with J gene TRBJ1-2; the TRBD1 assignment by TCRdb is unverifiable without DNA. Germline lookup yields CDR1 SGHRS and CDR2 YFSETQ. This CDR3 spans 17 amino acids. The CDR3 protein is CASSSGFAGASFDGYTF.

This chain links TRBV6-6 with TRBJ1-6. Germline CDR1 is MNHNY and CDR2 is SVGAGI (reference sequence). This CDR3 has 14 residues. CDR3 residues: CASSYDPSNSPLHF.

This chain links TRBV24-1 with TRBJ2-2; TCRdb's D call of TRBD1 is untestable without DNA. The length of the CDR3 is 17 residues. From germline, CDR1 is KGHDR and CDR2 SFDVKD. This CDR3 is CATSDPATGANTGELFF.

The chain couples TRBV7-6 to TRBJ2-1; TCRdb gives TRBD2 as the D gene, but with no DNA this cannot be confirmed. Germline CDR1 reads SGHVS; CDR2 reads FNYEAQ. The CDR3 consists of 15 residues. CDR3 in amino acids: CASSLAREQRGKQFF.

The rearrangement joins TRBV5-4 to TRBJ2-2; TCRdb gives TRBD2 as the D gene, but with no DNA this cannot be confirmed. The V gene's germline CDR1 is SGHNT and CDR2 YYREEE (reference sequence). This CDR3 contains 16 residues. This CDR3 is CASSPGLADRGGELFF.

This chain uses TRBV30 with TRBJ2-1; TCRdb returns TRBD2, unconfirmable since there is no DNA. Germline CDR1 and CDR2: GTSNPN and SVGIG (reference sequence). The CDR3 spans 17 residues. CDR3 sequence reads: CAWSVGLGLASYNERFF.

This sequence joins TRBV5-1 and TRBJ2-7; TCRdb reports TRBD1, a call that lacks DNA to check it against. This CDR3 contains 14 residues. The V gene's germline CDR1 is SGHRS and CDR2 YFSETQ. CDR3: CASSLEGVWGEQYF. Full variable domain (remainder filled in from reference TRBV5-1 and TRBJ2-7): KAGVTQTPRYLIKTRGQQVTLSCSPISGHRSVSWYQQTPGQGLQFLFEYFSETQRNKGNFPGRFSGRQFSNSRSEMNVSTLELGDSALYLCASSLEGVWGEQYFGPGTRLTVT.

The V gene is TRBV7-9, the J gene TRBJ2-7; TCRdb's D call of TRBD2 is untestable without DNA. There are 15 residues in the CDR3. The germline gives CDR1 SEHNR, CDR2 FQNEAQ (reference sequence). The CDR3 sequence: CASSPQTRKGQEQYF.

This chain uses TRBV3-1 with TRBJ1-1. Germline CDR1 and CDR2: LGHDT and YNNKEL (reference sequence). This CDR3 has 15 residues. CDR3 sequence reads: CASSQDASIYTEAFF.

The CDR3 region is CASSLTQAEETQYF. The chain employs TRBV28 and TRBJ2-5. The CDR3 has 14 amino acids. Looked up from germline, CDR1 is MDHEN and CDR2 is SYDVKM. Full variable domain (rest looked up from reference TRBV28 and TRBJ2-5): DVKVTQSSRYLVKRTGEKVFLECVQDMDHENMFWYRQDPGLGLRLIYFSYDVKMKEKGDIPEGYSVSREKKERFSLILESASTNQTSMYLCASSLTQAEETQYFGPGTRLLVL.

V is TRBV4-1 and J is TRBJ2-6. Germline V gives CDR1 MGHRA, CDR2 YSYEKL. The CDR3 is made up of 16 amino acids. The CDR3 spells CASSPQFESGANVLTF.

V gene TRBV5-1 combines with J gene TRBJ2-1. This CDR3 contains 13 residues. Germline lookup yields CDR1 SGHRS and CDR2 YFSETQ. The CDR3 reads CASSLGETNEQFF.

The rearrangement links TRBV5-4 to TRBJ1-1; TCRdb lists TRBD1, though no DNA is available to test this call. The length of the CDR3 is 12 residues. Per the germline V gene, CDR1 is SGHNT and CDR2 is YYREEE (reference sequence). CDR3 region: CASSRQGDEAFF.

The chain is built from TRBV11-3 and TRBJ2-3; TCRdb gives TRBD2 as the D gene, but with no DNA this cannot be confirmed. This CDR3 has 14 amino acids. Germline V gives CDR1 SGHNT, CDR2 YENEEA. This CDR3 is CASSLDRYGSPQYF.